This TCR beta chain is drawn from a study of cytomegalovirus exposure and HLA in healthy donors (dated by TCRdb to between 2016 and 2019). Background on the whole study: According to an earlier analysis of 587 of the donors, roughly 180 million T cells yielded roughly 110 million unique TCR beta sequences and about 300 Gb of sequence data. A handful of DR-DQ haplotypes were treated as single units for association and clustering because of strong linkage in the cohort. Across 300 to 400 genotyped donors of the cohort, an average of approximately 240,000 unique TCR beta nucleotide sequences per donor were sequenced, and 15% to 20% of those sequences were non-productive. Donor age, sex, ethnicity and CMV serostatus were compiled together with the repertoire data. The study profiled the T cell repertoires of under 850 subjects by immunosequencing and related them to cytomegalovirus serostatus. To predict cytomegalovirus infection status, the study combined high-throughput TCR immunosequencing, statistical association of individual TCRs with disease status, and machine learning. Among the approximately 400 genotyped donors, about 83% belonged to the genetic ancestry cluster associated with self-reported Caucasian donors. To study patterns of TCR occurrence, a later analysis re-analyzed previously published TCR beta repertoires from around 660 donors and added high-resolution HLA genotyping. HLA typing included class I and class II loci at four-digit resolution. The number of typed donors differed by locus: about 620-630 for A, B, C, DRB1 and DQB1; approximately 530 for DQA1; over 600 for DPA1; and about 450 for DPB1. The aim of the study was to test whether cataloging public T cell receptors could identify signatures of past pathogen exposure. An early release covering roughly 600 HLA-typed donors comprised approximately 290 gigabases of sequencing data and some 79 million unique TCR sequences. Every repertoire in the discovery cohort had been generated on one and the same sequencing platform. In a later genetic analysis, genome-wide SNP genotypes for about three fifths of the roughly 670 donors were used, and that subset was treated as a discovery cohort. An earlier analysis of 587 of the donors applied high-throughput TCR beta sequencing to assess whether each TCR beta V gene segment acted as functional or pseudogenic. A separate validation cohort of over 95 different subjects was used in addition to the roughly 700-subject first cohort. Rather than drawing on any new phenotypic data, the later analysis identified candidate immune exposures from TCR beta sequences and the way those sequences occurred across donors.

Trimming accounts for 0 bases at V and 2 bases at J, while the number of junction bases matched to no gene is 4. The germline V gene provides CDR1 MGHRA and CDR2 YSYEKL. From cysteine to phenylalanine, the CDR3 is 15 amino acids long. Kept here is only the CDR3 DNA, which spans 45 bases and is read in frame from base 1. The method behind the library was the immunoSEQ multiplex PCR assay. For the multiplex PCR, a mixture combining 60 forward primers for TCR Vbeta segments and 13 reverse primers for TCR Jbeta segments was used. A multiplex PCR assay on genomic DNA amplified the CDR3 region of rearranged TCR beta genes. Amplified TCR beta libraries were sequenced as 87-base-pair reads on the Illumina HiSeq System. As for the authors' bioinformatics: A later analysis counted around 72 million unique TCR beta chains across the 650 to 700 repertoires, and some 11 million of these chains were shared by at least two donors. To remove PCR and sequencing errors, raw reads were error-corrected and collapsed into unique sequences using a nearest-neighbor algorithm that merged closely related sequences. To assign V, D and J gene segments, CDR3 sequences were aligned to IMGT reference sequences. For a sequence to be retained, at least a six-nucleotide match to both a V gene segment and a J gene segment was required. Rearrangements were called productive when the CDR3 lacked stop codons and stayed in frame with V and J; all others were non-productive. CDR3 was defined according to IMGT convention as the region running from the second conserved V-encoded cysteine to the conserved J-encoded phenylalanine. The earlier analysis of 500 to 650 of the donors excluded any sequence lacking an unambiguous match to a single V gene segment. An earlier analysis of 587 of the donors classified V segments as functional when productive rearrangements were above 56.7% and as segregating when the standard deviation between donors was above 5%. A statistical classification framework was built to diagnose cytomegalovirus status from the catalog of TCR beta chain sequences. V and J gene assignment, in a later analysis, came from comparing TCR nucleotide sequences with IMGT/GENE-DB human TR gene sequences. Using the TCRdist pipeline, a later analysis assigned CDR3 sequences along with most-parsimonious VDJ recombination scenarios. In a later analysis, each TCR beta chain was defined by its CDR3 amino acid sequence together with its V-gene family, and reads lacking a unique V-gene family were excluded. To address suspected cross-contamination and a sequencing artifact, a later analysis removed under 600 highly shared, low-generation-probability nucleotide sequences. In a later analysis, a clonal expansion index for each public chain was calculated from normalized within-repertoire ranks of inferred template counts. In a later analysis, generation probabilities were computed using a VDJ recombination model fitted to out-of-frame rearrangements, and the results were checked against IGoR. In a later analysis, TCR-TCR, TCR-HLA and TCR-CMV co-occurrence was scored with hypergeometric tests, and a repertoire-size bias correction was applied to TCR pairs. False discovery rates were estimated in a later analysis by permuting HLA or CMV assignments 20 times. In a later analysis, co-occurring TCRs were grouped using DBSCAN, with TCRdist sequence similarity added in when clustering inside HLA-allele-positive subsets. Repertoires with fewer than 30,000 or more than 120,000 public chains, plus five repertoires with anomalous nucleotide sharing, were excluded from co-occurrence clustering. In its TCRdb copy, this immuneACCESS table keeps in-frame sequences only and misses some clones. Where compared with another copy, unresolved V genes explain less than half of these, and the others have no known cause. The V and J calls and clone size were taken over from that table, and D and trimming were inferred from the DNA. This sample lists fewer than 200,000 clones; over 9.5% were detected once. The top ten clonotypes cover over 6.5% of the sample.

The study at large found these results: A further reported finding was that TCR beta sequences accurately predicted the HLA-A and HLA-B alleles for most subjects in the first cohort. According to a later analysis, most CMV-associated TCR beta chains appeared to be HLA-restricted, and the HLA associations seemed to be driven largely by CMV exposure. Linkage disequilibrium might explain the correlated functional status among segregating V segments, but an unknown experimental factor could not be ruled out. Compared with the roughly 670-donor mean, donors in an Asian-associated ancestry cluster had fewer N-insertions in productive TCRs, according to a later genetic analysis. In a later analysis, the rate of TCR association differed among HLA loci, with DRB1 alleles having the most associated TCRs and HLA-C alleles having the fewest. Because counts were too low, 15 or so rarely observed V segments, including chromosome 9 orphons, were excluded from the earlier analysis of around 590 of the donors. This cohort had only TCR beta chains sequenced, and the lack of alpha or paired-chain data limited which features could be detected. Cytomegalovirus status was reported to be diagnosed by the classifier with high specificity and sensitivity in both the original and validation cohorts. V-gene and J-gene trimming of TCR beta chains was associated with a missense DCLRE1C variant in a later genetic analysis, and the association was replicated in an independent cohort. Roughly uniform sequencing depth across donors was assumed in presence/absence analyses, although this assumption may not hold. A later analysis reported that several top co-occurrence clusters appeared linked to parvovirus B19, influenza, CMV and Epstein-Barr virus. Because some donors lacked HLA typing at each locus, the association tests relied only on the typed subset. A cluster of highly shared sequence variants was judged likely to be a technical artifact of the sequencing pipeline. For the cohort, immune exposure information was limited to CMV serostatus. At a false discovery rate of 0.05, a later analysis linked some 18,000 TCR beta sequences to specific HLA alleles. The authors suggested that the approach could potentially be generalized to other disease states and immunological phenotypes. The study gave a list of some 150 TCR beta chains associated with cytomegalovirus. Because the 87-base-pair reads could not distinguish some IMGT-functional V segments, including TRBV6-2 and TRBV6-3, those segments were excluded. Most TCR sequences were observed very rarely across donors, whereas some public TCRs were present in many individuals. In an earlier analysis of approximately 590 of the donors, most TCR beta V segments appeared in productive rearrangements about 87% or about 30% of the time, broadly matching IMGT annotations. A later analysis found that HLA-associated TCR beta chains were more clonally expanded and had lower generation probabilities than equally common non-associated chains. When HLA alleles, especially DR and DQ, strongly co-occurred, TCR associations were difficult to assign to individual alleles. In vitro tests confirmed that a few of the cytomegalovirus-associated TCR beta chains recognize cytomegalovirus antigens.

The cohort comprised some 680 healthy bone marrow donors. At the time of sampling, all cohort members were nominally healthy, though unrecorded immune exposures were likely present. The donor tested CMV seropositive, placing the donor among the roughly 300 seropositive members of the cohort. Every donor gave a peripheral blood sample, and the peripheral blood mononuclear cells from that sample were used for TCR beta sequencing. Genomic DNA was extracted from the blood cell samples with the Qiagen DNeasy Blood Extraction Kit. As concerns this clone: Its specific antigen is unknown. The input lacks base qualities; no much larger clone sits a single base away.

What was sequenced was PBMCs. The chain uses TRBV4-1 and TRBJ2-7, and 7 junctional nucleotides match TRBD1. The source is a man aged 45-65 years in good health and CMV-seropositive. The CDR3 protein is CASSQDGGQTYEQYF. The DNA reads TGCGCCAGCAGCCAAGATGGGGGACAGACCTACGAGCAGTACTTC.